This is a list of T cell receptor beta chains from one sample in a study of CD8 T cells in Susac syndrome. In TCRdb, the immunoSEQ multiplex PCR reads were re-called with MiXCR into one record per CDR3 protein. The data show approximately 180,000 distinct CDR3 sequences, approximately 96% seen once. Sequenced sample: CD4+ T cells from PBMCs. These TCRs come from a human donor with multiple sclerosis. CDR3s include the opening cysteine and the closing phenylalanine or tryptophan. Each record gives: D gene, clone size, V gene, J gene, CDR3 DNA, CDR3 protein. The D gene is left open where the match is weak. Only some rows state a clone size, as once, few, many or a class for expanded clones.

-,-,TRBV20-1,TRBJ1-5,TGCAGTGCTCCCGAAGGAAGCAATCAGCCCCAGCATTTT,CSAPEGSNQPQHF
-,-,TRBV28,TRBJ2-1,TGTGCCAGCAGTTTCTCGGCTGCTCTCTCCTACAATGAGCAGTTCTTC,CASSFSAALSYNEQFF
-,few,TRBV28,TRBJ1-2,TGTGCCAGCAGTTTACAGAACTATGGCTACACCTTC,CASSLQNYGYTF
-,-,TRBV6-5,TRBJ1-1,TGTGCCAGCAGTTATTCCCGGGGGAGAGCTTTCTTT,CASSYSRGRAFF
-,-,TRBV3-1,TRBJ1-2,TGTGCCAGCAGCCCCTTCTTACATTCCGTGTCCGGCAGTAGCTATGGCTACACCTTC,CASSPFLHSVSGSSYGYTF
-,-,TRBV29-1,TRBJ1-1,TGCAGCGTTGGCTTTGGTTCTGAAGCTTTCTTT,CSVGFGSEAFF
TRBD2,-,TRBV5-1,TRBJ2-5,TGCGCCAGCAGCTCGACGGGACTAGCGGGCGAGACCCAGTACTTC,CASSSTGLAGETQYF
-,-,TRBV12-3/TRBV12-4,TRBJ2-7,TGTGCCAGCAGTTTAGGGGGGTTTGAGTACGAGCAGTACTTC,CASSLGGFEYEQYF
-,-,TRBV7-2,TRBJ2-5,TGTGCCAGCAGCTCCGGGACCGGGGTGGGGACCCAGTACTTC,CASSSGTGVGTQYF
-,-,TRBV19,TRBJ2-7,TGTGCCAGTAGGGGGACCAGCGACGAGCAGTACTTC,CASRGTSDEQYF
TRBD1,-,TRBV6-1,TRBJ1-2,TGTGCCAGCAGCCTGGACAGGGGGCGGTTTAACTATGGCTACACCTTC,CASSLDRGRFNYGYTF
-,-,TRBV9,TRBJ1-1,TGTGCCAGCAGCGCCAGCGGAAGTACGAACACTGAAGCTTTCTTT,CASSASGSTNTEAFF
-,-,TRBV5-1,TRBJ1-4,TGCGCCAGCAGTCGTAGCCCCGCTAATGAAAAACTGTTTTTT,CASSRSPANEKLFF
-,-,TRBV29-1,TRBJ1-1,TGCAGCCGAGATGGGGGGGCGGCGGGGACTGAAGCTTTCTTT,CSRDGGAAGTEAFF
TRBD1,-,TRBV5-6,TRBJ2-1,TGTGCCAGCAGCCCCGGGGACAGGGGGCGAGGTGAGCAGTTCTTC,CASSPGDRGRGEQFF
-,-,TRBV29-1,TRBJ2-5,TGCAGCGTTGAAGGCGGACGACGGGACTTCCAAGAGACCCAGTACTTC,CSVEGGRRDFQETQYF
TRBD1,-,TRBV20-1,TRBJ2-3,TGCAGTGCTACACAGGGGGCGAGCACAGATACGCAGTATTTT,CSATQGASTDTQYF
TRBD1,once,TRBV12-3/TRBV12-4,TRBJ2-7,TGTGCCAGCAGTTTCGACTGGACAGGGAACTACGAGCAGTACTTC,CASSFDWTGNYEQYF
-,-,TRBV5-1,TRBJ1-1,TGCGCCAGCAGCTCTGGACAGAGGGACACTGAAGCTTTCTTT,CASSSGQRDTEAFF
TRBD1,-,TRBV18,TRBJ1-1,TGTGCCAGCTCTCGCACAGGGGACACTGAAGCTTTCTTT,CASSRTGDTEAFF
-,-,TRBV28,TRBJ2-7,TGTGCCAGCCTGGGTCCGGGGGAGCAGTACTTC,CASLGPGEQYF
TRBD1,-,TRBV29-1,TRBJ1-1,TGCAGCGTTGTTCCCAACAGGGGTATTGTAGGGACTGAAGCTTTCTTT,CSVVPNRGIVGTEAFF
-,few,TRBV3-1,TRBJ2-2,TGTGCCAGCAGCCATGGCACCGGGGAGCTGTTTTTT,CASSHGTGELFF
-,-,TRBV7-2,TRBJ2-3,TGTGCCAGCAGCTTATCCCCCCAAGATACGCAGTATTTT,CASSLSPQDTQYF
-,-,TRBV7-2,TRBJ2-3,TGTGCCAGCAGCCCCCAACGGGAGACGCAGTATTTT,CASSPQRETQYF
TRBD1,-,TRBV18,TRBJ2-4,TGTGCCAGCTCACCACTAACAGGGGTTCTAGCCAAAAACATTCAGTACTTC,CASSPLTGVLAKNIQYF
-,-,TRBV12-3/TRBV12-4,TRBJ1-2,TGTGCCAGCAGTTATGAGGGCAACTATGGCTACACCTTC,CASSYEGNYGYTF
TRBD1,-,TRBV30,TRBJ1-6,TGTGCCTGGGGGACAGGGAGGGGAACACCCCTCCACTTT,CAWGTGRGTPLHF
-,-,TRBV20-1,TRBJ2-7,TGCAGTGCTAGTCTGCAGATCTCCTACGAGCAGTACTTC,CSASLQISYEQYF
-,-,TRBV29-1,TRBJ2-1,TGCAGCGTACTACAGGGAGGATACAATGAGCAGTTCTTC,CSVLQGGYNEQFF
TRBD2,-,TRBV20-1,TRBJ2-1,TGCAGTGCCGAATTAGCGGGGAGTTACAATGAGCAGTTCTTC,CSAELAGSYNEQFF
-,-,TRBV7-9,TRBJ2-3,TGTGCCAGCAGCTTAGGAGGGATGCCTACAGATACGCAGTATTTT,CASSLGGMPTDTQYF
-,-,TRBV27,TRBJ2-1,TGTGCCAGCAGGGACGTGGGGGGGCGCTCTTCCTACAATGAGCAGTTCTTC,CASRDVGGRSSYNEQFF
TRBD2,once,TRBV10-3,TRBJ2-4,TGTGCCATCAGTGAGGCGGGGGTGGCCAAAAACATTCAGTACTTC,CAISEAGVAKNIQYF
-,-,TRBV11-2,TRBJ1-2,TGTGCCAGCAGCTCCCACAGGGTATATGGCTACACCTTC,CASSSHRVYGYTF
-,-,TRBV21-1,TRBJ2-1,TGTGCCAGCAGCCCCCGACAGTTCTGCTCCTACAATGAGCAGTTCTTC,CASSPRQFCSYNEQFF
-,-,TRBV7-2,TRBJ1-2,TGTGCCAGCAGCTCCGGTCCGTGGGGGGCGTACGGCTACACCTTC,CASSSGPWGAYGYTF
TRBD1,-,TRBV6-1,TRBJ1-6,TGTGCCAGCAGACCATTAAACAGGGGAGATAATTCACCCCTCCACTTT,CASRPLNRGDNSPLHF
-,-,TRBV29-1,TRBJ2-1,TGCAGCGGTCTTACACCCAGTAAAAACAATGAGCAGTTCTTC,CSGLTPSKNNEQFF
TRBD1,-,TRBV3-1,TRBJ2-2,TGTGCCAGCAGCGTTGGACAGGGGGTAACCGGGGAGCTGTTTTTT,CASSVGQGVTGELFF
TRBD2,-,TRBV5-1,TRBJ2-1,TGCGCCAGCAGCTCCGGGGGGAGTACCTACAATGAGCAGTTCTTC,CASSSGGSTYNEQFF
TRBD2,-,TRBV6-4,TRBJ2-1,TGTGCCAGCAGTACCCTAGCGGGGTACAATGAGCAGTTCTTC,CASSTLAGYNEQFF
-,few,TRBV20-1,TRBJ1-1,TGCAGTGCTAGTGGCAGCAACACTGAAGCTTTCTTT,CSASGSNTEAFF
TRBD2,-,TRBV16,TRBJ2-2,TGTGCCAGCAGCCAGACAACTAGCGGGGGGCGCACCGGGGAGCTGTTTTTT,CASSQTTSGGRTGELFF
-,-,TRBV6-2/TRBV6-3,TRBJ1-5,TGTGCCAGTCGACAGCGTAGCAATCAGCCCCAGCATTTT,CASRQRSNQPQHF
TRBD1,-,TRBV19,TRBJ1-2,TGTGCCAGTAGTGGCCGGGACAGGGGCCAAACCGAATATGGCTACACCTTC,CASSGRDRGQTEYGYTF
-,-,TRBV7-9,TRBJ2-3,TGTGCCAGCAGTTCTAGCACAGATACGCAGTATTTT,CASSSSTDTQYF
TRBD1,-,TRBV4-1,TRBJ1-1,TGCGCCAGCAGCCAACCTCCGGGACAGGGGCTACCTTTCTTT,CASSQPPGQGLPFF
TRBD1,-,TRBV3-1,TRBJ2-5,TGTGCCAGCAGCCGGTCCCGGGACAGGGGTGCCATAAAAGAGACCCAGTACTTC,CASSRSRDRGAIKETQYF
-,-,TRBV12-3/TRBV12-4,TRBJ1-6,TGTGCCAGCAGGCCCACAGGGAGTAATTCACCCCTCCACTTT,CASRPTGSNSPLHF
TRBD1,-,TRBV7-6,TRBJ2-1,TGTGCCAGCAGCTTAGTTGGGACAGGCTCCTACAATGAGCAGTTCTTC,CASSLVGTGSYNEQFF
TRBD1,-,TRBV3-1,TRBJ2-7,TGTGCCAGCAGGGGAAGGGGGCGGCTCTACGAGCAGTACTTC,CASRGRGRLYEQYF